Following are 20 T cell receptor beta chains from one sample sequenced in a study of cytomegalovirus exposure and HLA in healthy donors. The PCR was carried out with 60 Vbeta primers and 13 Jbeta primers. Libraries were prepared by immunoSEQ multiplex PCR; TCRdb keeps only in-frame clonotypes and omits some of them. The data hold over 150,000 clones, with about 72% observed a single time. The sample was PBMCs. The receptors were sampled from a man in his thirties or forties in good health and CMV-seropositive.

This clone was recorded once. The V call is TRBV7-9, the J call TRBJ2-7; no clear D. This CDR3 spans 14 amino acids. CDR1 and CDR2 (germline): SEHNR, FQNEAQ (reference sequence). V gave up 3 bases and J gave up 1 base, with 10 bases separating them. As DNA, the CDR3 is TGTGCCAGCAGCTTTCTGGCGGAGTCCTACGAGCAGTACTTC. Translation: CASSFLAESYEQYF.

This chain uses TRBV2 with TRBJ2-7, with 8 nucleotides matching TRBD1. The CDR3 spans 14 residues. Germline trimming cut 4 bases from V and 5 bases from J; bases unmatched to any gene: 7. Germline values: CDR1 SNHLY, CDR2 FYNNEI. The CDR3 sequence is CASSGGQGADEQYF. The DNA of the CDR3 is TGTGCCAGCAGTGGTGGGCAGGGGGCCGACGAGCAGTACTTC. The full variable domain, completed using reference TRBV2 and TRBJ2-7, is EPEVTQTPSHQVTQMGQEVILRCVPISNHLYFYWYRQILGQKVEFLVSFYNNEISEKSEIFDDQFSVERPDGSNFTLKIRSTKLEDSAMYFCASSGGQGADEQYFGPGTRLTVT.

The chain recombines TRBV6-6 with TRBJ2-1; 10 bases are a match to TRBD1. This CDR3 has 15 residues. After removal of 2 bases from V and 9 bases from J, the junction contained 7 bases not matched to a gene. From germline, CDR1 is MNHNY and CDR2 SVGAGI (reference sequence). The CDR3 is CASSYPDRGRREQFF. The CDR3 nucleotides read TGTGCCAGCAGTTACCCAGACAGGGGGCGCCGTGAGCAGTTCTTC.

The chain combines TRBV29-1 with TRBJ2-4, with D possibly TRBD2 on 6 matching bases. Germline V CDR1 and CDR2: SQVTM, ANQGSEA. CDR3 length: 12 amino acids. V dropped 5 bases and J dropped 3 bases, with 8 bases sitting between them. The CDR3 sequence is CSVRGSKNIQYF. The CDR3 region has the DNA TGCAGCGTTCGGGGGAGCAAAAACATTCAGTACTTC.

J is TRBJ2-5 and V is TRBV29-1; no reliable D call. The germline CDR1 and CDR2 sequences are SQVTM and ANQGSEA. The CDR3 is made up of 13 amino acids. V dropped 7 bases and J dropped 4 bases, with 16 bases sitting between them. The CDR3 is CSGQRGSGETQYF. The CDR3 nucleotides are TGCAGCGGGCAAAGAGGCTCGGGAGAGACCCAGTACTTC.

In DNA, the CDR3 is TGTGCCAGCAGTTGGCAGGCAGGGGCTAACTATGGCTACACCTTC. This encodes CASSWQAGANYGYTF. The genes are TRBV28 and TRBJ1-2, with D possibly being TRBD1 (6 bases). Per the germline V gene, CDR1 is MDHEN and CDR2 is SYDVKM. With 4 bases removed from V and 0 bases from J, the gap between germline ends came to 12 bases. The CDR3 sequence is 15 residues long.

The V gene is TRBV30, the J gene TRBJ2-3, with unresolved D. This CDR3 spans 14 amino acids. Germline CDR1 reads GTSNPN; CDR2 reads SVGIG (reference sequence). V lost 3 bases and J 1 base, leaving 11 bases between the germline ends. CDR3 sequence (DNA): TGTGCCTGGAGCCTCAGCGTGGGCACAGATACGCAGTATTTT. This encodes CAWSLSVGTDTQYF.

The sample holds a few counts of this clone. This chain links TRBV5-6 with TRBJ2-7; possibly TRBD1 for D (6 bases). The CDR3 has 14 residues. Looked up from germline, CDR1 is SGHDT and CDR2 is YYEEEE. Trimming stripped 2 bases from V and 2 bases from J, with 11 bases between. CDR3 sequence: CASSFFQGTYEQYF. The CDR3 nucleotides are TGTGCCAGCAGCTTCTTTCAGGGGACCTACGAGCAGTACTTC.

The gene calls are TRBV9 and TRBJ2-1; D perhaps matches TRBD1 (6 bases). The germline gives CDR1 SGDLS, CDR2 YYNGEE. V gave up 0 bases and J gave up 0 bases, with 7 bases separating them. The CDR3 length is 15 residues. As DNA, the CDR3 is TGTGCCAGCAGCGTAGAGGGACACTCCTACAATGAGCAGTTCTTC. Its translation is CASSVEGHSYNEQFF. The variable domain in full, completed from reference TRBV9 and TRBJ2-1, reads DSGVTQTPKHLITATGQRVTLRCSPRSGDLSVYWYQQSLDQGLQFLIQYYNGEERAKGNILERFSAQQFPDLHSELNLSSLELGDSALYFCASSVEGHSYNEQFFGPGTRLTVL.

V usage is TRBV18 and J usage is TRBJ2-1, with 8 nucleotides matching TRBD1. Germline CDR1 reads KGHSH; CDR2 reads LQKENI. The CDR3 runs 17 residues. The junction had 15 bases not matched to a gene; V was cut back by 2 bases and J by 9 bases. CDR3 residues: CASSPAQGAQSYGEQFF. The CDR3 nucleotides read TGTGCCAGCTCACCAGCCCAGGGGGCTCAATCTTACGGTGAGCAGTTCTTC.

CDR3 nucleotides: TGCGCCAGCAGCTGGGATGCAGGGTGGAATGAGCAGTTCTTC. Its translation: CASSWDAGWNEQFF. The chain is built from TRBV4-1 and TRBJ2-1; D possibly corresponds to TRBD1 (5 bases). The CDR3 totals 14 residues. V shed 5 bases and J shed 7 bases, with 15 bases lying between them. Germline CDR1 MGHRA, CDR2 YSYEKL.

This clone was detected once. This chain uses TRBV18 with TRBJ2-1, with a possible D match to TRBD2 (5 bases). Trimming pared 3 bases from V and 8 bases from J, leaving 11 bases between. The CDR3 contains 13 residues. Germline assignment: CDR1 KGHSH and CDR2 LQKENI. The CDR3 reads CASSPDQRDEQFF. CDR3 DNA: TGTGCCAGCTCACCGGATCAGAGGGATGAGCAGTTCTTC.

V usage is TRBV4-3 and J usage is TRBJ2-3; 10 nucleotides align to TRBD2. V lost 0 bases to trimming and J lost 4 bases; unmatched junction nucleotides: 1. The CDR3 contains 15 residues. Germline CDR1 and CDR2: LGHNA and YSLEER. CDR3 sequence (DNA): TGCGCCAGCAGCCAAGAGAGCGGGGGGGCAGATACGCAGTATTTT. It is translated as CASSQESGGADTQYF.

Concerning this clone: Other DNA sequences in the same sample also yield this CDR3. The chain joins TRBV28 to TRBJ1-2; the D gene is possibly TRBD1 (6 bases). Trimming took off 2 bases at V and 2 bases at J, with 9 bases between the two ends. Germline V lookup: CDR1 MDHEN, CDR2 SYDVKM. There are 14 residues in the CDR3. This chain's CDR3 is CASSLGQGNYGYTF. For the CDR3, the DNA is TGTGCCAGCAGTTTAGGGCAGGGGAACTATGGCTACACCTTC.

This sequence joins TRBV9 and TRBJ2-2; the D gene is possibly TRBD2 (5 bases). Germline CDR1 and CDR2: SGDLS and YYNGEE. Trimming cost V 5 bases and J 2 bases, with 13 bases left between them. The CDR3 consists of 15 residues. The CDR3 is CASREAASNTGELFF. The CDR3 DNA is TGTGCCAGCAGGGAGGCGGCGTCCAACACCGGGGAGCTGTTTTTT.

The rearrangement joins TRBV7-2 to TRBJ1-5; weak D call: TRBD1 (5 bases). Germline CDR1 reads SGHTA; CDR2 reads FQGNSA. This CDR3 has 15 amino acids. Deletions cut 4 bases from V and 6 bases from J, with 16 bases between. Here the CDR3 DNA reads TGTGCCAGCAGCTCCCGGTCGGGGGGAGCTCAGCCCCAGCATTTT. Translating gives CASSSRSGGAQPQHF.

This clone was counted only a few times. This rearrangement joins TRBV5-6 to TRBJ1-2; D perhaps matches TRBD1 (6 bases). This CDR3 comprises 15 residues. Germline V gives CDR1 SGHDT, CDR2 YYEEEE. Trimming took 6 bases from V and 4 from J, leaving 19 bases between them. This CDR3 reads CASKHQGGKSYGYTF. The CDR3 bases are TGTGCCAGCAAACACCAAGGGGGTAAGAGCTATGGCTACACCTTC.

This clone was recorded a few times. This chain uses TRBV7-2 with TRBJ1-2; D gene uncertain. The V and J ends lost 5 bases and 4 bases respectively, with 11 bases between them. Per germline, CDR1 SGHTA and CDR2 FQGNSA. CDR3 length: 13 residues. The CDR3 region has the DNA TGTGCCAGCAGCCGCGGGCCAGCCTATGGCTACACCTTC. It is translated as CASSRGPAYGYTF.

This clone was detected only once. The gene calls are TRBV15 and TRBJ2-5; TRBD2 might be the D (6 bases). V was clipped by 2 bases and J by 4 bases, with 17 bases between them. The germline V gene encodes CDR1 LNHNV and CDR2 YYDKDF (reference sequence). CDR3 length: 16 amino acids. The CDR3 region is CATSRKGGDFRETQYF. The CDR3 bases are TGTGCCACCAGCAGAAAGGGCGGGGATTTCCGAGAGACCCAGTACTTC. The variable domain in full, with the rest retrieved from reference TRBV15 and TRBJ2-5, is DAMVIQNPRYQVTQFGKPVTLSCSQTLNHNVMYWYQQKSSQAPKLLFHYYDKDFNNEADTPDNFQSRRPNTSFCFLDIRSPGLGDTAMYLCATSRKGGDFRETQYFGPGTRLLVL.

The V and J genes are TRBV30 and TRBJ2-5; D is perhaps TRBD2 (6 bases). Germline V lookup: CDR1 GTSNPN, CDR2 SVGIG (reference sequence). This CDR3 comprises 13 residues. V lost 5 bases to trimming and J lost 5 bases, with 15 bases between them. CDR3 loop: CAWLGPGRETQYF. The CDR3 DNA reads as TGTGCCTGGCTGGGACCGGGGAGGGAGACCCAGTACTTC.